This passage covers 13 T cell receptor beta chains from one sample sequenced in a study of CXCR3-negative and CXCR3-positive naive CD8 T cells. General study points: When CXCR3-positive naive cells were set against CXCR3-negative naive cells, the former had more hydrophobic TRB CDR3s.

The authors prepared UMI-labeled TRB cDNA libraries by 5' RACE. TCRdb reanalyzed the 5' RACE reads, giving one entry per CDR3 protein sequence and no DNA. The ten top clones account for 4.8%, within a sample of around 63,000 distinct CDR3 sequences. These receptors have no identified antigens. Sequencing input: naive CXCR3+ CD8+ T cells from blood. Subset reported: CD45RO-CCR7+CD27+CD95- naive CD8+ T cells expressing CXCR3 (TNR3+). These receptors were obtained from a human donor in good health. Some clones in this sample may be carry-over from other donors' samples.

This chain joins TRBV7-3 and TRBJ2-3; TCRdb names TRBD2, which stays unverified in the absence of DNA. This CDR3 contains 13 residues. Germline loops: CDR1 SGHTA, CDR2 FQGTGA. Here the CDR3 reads CASSWDFTDTQYF.

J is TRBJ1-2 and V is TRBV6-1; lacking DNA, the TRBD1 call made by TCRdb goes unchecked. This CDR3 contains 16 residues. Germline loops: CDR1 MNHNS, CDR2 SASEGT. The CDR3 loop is CASTAAGQGVGYGYTF.

CDR3 loop: CSGSQGATGTQYF. V gene TRBV29-1 combines with J gene TRBJ2-3; the TCRdb call, TRBD1, lacks DNA for checking. The length of the CDR3 is 13 residues. From germline, CDR1 is SQVTM and CDR2 ANQGSEA.

The CDR3 here is CATSREDNEQFF. The chain combines TRBV15 with TRBJ2-1. The CDR3 has 12 residues. The germline V gene has CDR1 LNHNV and CDR2 YYDKDF (reference sequence).

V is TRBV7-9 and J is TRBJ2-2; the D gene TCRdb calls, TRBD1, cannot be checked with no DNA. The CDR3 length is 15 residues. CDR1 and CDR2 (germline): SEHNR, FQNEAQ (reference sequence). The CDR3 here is CASSFTGGSTGELFF.

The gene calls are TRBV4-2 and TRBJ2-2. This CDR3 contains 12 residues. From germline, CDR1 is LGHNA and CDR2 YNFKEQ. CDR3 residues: CASSPGLGELFF.

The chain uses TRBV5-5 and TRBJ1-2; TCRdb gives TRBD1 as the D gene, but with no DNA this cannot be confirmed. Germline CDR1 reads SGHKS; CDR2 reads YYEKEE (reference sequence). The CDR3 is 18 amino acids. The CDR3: CASSLNFKWGATNYGYTF.

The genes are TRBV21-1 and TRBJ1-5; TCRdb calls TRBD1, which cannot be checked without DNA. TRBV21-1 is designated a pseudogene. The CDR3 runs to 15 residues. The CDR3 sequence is CASSKALSGGQPQHF.

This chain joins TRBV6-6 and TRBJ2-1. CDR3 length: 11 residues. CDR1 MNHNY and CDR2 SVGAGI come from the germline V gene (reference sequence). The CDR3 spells CAITSGNEQFF.

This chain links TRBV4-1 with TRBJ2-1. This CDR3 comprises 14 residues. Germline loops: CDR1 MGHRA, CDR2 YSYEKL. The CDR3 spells CASSQDQSTNEQFF.

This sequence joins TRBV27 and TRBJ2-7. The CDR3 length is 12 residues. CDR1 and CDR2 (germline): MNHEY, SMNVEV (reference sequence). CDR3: CASSGSLYEQYF.

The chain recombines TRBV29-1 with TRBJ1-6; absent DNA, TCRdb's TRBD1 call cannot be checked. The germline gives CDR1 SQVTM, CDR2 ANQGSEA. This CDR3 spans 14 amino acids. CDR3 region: CSARTGELNSPLHF.

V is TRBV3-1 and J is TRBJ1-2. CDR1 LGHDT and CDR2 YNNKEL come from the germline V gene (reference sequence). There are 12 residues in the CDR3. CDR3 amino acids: CASSQGTYGYTF.